The 18 T cell receptor beta chains presented below share a single source sample, sequenced in a study of T-cell memory formation after mild COVID-19. TCRdb re-called the 5' RACE reads with MiXCR, one entry per CDR3 protein. The table records fewer than 550,000 distinct CDR3 sequences, roughly 20% of them present only once. The material sequenced was PBMCs or a T cell subset sorted from them (not recorded which). These receptors were taken from an adult woman who had mild COVID-19 (a few samples of this study predate the infection). Cell type and time point are not known.

In its sample, this clonotype was seen many times. The chain is built from TRBV20-1 and TRBJ2-7, with D perhaps being TRBD1 or TRBD2 (6 bases each). This CDR3 has 14 residues. V was clipped by 2 bases and J by 3 bases, with 14 bases between them. Germline V gives CDR1 DFQATT, CDR2 SNEGSKA (reference sequence). The CDR3 nucleotides read TGCAGTGCTAGAAGTCAAGAGGGGGGCTACGAGCAGTACTTC. Translated, it gives CSARSQEGGYEQYF.

The chain has TRBV6-1 and TRBJ2-2; TRBD1 matches 7 bases. CDR3 size: 14 residues. Germline-derived CDR1 and CDR2 are MNHNS and SASEGT. Trimming took 6 bases from V and 0 from J; bases not matched to a gene: 1. For the CDR3, the DNA is TGTGCCAGCAGGAGGGGGCCGAACACCGGGGAGCTGTTTTTT. Translated, it gives CASRRGPNTGELFF.

This clonotype was detected ten times or more. This chain joins TRBV4-2 and TRBJ2-1; TRBD2 matches at 10 bases. CDR3 length equals 17 residues. Germline CDR1 and CDR2: LGHNA and YNFKEQ. J was trimmed by 7 bases and V by 1 base; bases with no gene match: 10. The CDR3 here is CASSQAWLAGEGNEQFF. CDR3 DNA: TGTGCCAGCAGCCAAGCTTGGCTAGCGGGAGAGGGAAATGAGCAGTTCTTC.

The V gene is TRBV29-1, the J gene TRBJ2-7, with 7 bases that match TRBD1. The CDR3 has 13 amino acids. Trimming at V came to 1 base and at J to 9 bases, leaving 9 bases not matched to a gene. The V gene's germline CDR1 is SQVTM and CDR2 ANQGSEA. The CDR3 region has the DNA TGCAGCGTTGAAGCTGACAGGGTAGCTGGGCAGTACTTC. It yields the protein CSVEADRVAGQYF.

This clonotype was observed a handful of times. The chain links TRBV10-3 to TRBJ2-7; a weak D match, TRBD1 (6 bases). Trimming removed 6 bases at V and 1 base at J, with 7 bases between. The CDR3 contains 12 residues. The germline V gene has CDR1 ENHRY and CDR2 SYGVKD. CDR3 residues: CAISGQSYEQYF. In DNA form, the CDR3 reads TGTGCCATCAGCGGACAGTCCTACGAGCAGTACTTC.

This clonotype was found a few times. The J gene is TRBJ1-1, the V gene TRBV7-2, with D unresolved. The CDR3 totals 15 residues. The germline V and J ends were trimmed by 0 bases and 7 bases, with 15 bases remaining between them. Germline assignment: CDR1 SGHTA and CDR2 FQGNSA. The CDR3 DNA reads TGTGCCAGCAGCTTAGCTTGGACGGAAACCTATGAAGCTTTCTTT. Its translation: CASSLAWTETYEAFF.

The CDR3 loop is CASRGTGRETQYF. The CDR3, as DNA: TGTGCCAGCAGGGGCACAGGGAGGGAGACCCAGTACTTC. The chain recombines TRBV6-5 with TRBJ2-5; the D gene could be TRBD1 or TRBD2 (6 bases each). Germline V CDR1 and CDR2: MNHEY, SVGAGI. V was clipped by 6 bases and J by 5 bases, with 13 bases between them. This CDR3 region has 13 residues.

The sample holds a few counts of this clonotype. The rearrangement uses TRBV12-3 or TRBV12-4 and TRBJ2-1; 9 bases are a match to TRBD2. Trimming took 6 bases from V and 7 from J; bases not matched to a gene: 13. There are 16 residues in the CDR3. CDR3 DNA: TGTGCCAGCAGCCGCAATGGGGTAGCGGGAGATAATGAGCAGTTCTTC. Translating gives CASSRNGVAGDNEQFF.

This chain links TRBV27 with TRBJ2-5, with TRBD1 matching over 8 bases. Germline V gene data show CDR1 as MNHEY and CDR2 as SMNVEV (reference sequence). V shed 7 bases, J shed 5 bases, and the junction held 12 bases outside the gene matches. The CDR3 totals 15 residues. CDR3 loop: CASKPGQGSGETQYF. The CDR3 nucleotides read TGTGCCAGCAAACCCGGACAGGGATCAGGGGAGACCCAGTACTTC.

This clonotype turned up a few times. The gene calls are TRBV9 and TRBJ2-3, with no clear D. The CDR3 runs 15 residues. The V end lost 1 base, the J end lost 3 bases, and 12 bases lay between the germline ends. The germline V gene encodes CDR1 SGDLS and CDR2 YYNGEE. DNA for the CDR3: TGTGCCAGCAGCGTATCTCCGACTTCGACAGATACGCAGTATTTT. Protein: CASSVSPTSTDTQYF.

This clonotype was found a few times. The rearrangement uses TRBV12-3 or TRBV12-4 and TRBJ2-5; a weak D match, TRBD2 (5 bases). Trimming left V 6 bases short and J 0 bases short, with 14 bases between. The CDR3 is 15 amino acids. This CDR3 reads CASSPRETYQETQYF. The CDR3 nucleotides are TGTGCCAGCAGCCCTAGGGAGACGTACCAAGAGACCCAGTACTTC.

The chain links TRBV24-1 to TRBJ2-1, with TRBD1 identical over 8 bases. The J segment lost 9 bases and the V segment lost 0 bases, leaving 6 bases of the junction unmatched. The CDR3 is made up of 15 amino acids. Germline CDR1 is KGHDR and CDR2 is SFDVKD. CDR3 sequence: CATSDLTGGLVEQFF. CDR3 nucleotides: TGTGCCACCAGTGATTTGACAGGGGGATTAGTTGAGCAGTTCTTC.

The chain has TRBV19 and TRBJ2-2; weak D call: TRBD2 (5 bases). CDR1 is LNHDA, CDR2 SQIVND, per germline (reference sequence). Trimming removed 3 bases from V and 7 bases from J, with 12 bases in between. The CDR3 extends over 14 amino acids. The CDR3 sequence is CASSMVGVSGELFF. CDR3 nucleotide sequence: TGTGCCAGTAGTATGGTGGGAGTAAGCGGGGAGCTGTTTTTT. The full variable domain, in which reference TRBV19 and TRBJ2-2 provide the parts outside the CDR3, is DGGITQSPKYLFRKEGQNVTLSCEQNLNHDAMYWYRQDPGQGLRLIYYSQIVNDFQKGDIAEGYSVSREKKESFPLTVTSAQKNPTAFYLCASSMVGVSGELFFGEGSRLTVL.

This sequence joins TRBV19 and TRBJ1-1, with TRBD1 matching 10 bases. The CDR3 has 16 residues. With V trimmed by 3 bases and J by 3 bases, 7 bases remained unmatched. CDR1 and CDR2 from the germline V gene are LNHDA and SQIVND (reference sequence). The CDR3 region is CASSIRPGQGYTEAFF. The CDR3 bases are TGTGCCAGTAGTATCCGCCCGGGACAGGGGTACACTGAAGCTTTCTTT.

In this sample, this clonotype turned up a few times. The chain is built from TRBV24-1 and TRBJ2-1; the D is unclear. This CDR3 has 18 amino acids. The V end lost 2 bases, the J end lost 0 bases, and 16 bases lay between the germline ends. Per the germline V gene, CDR1 is KGHDR and CDR2 is SFDVKD. In DNA form, the CDR3 reads TGTGCCACCAGTGATTCGTTACCCCAGGCCCCCTCCTACAATGAGCAGTTCTTC. Encoded protein: CATSDSLPQAPSYNEQFF.

The chain is built from TRBV18 and TRBJ1-1; weak D call: TRBD1 (5 bases). The CDR3 spans 16 residues. Germline CDR1 and CDR2: KGHSH and LQKENI. The V and J ends lost 1 base and 6 bases respectively, with 18 bases between them. The CDR3 here is CASSPLGGAVLAEAFF. In DNA, the CDR3 is TGTGCCAGCTCACCACTCGGCGGGGCCGTTCTCGCTGAAGCTTTCTTT.

The chain recombines TRBV2 with TRBJ1-1, with D unresolved. The CDR3 consists of 13 residues. Germline CDR1 SNHLY, CDR2 FYNNEI. The V and J ends lost 7 bases and 0 bases respectively, with 9 bases between them. CDR3 sequence reads: CASTGSMNTEAFF. The CDR3 DNA follows: TGTGCCAGCACCGGGAGCATGAACACTGAAGCTTTCTTT. The complete variable domain, with remaining parts taken from reference TRBV2 and TRBJ1-1, reads EPEVTQTPSHQVTQMGQEVILRCVPISNHLYFYWYRQILGQKVEFLVSFYNNEISEKSEIFDDQFSVERPDGSNFTLKIRSTKLEDSAMYFCASTGSMNTEAFFGQGTRLTVV.

The chain couples TRBV4-3 to TRBJ1-3; TRBD1 might be the D (5 bases). The V and J ends lost 2 bases and 0 bases respectively, with 14 bases between them. CDR1 is LGHNA, CDR2 YSLEER, per germline. The CDR3 consists of 17 residues. CDR3: CASSQRPGPHSGNTIYF. CDR3 bases: TGCGCCAGCAGCCAAAGACCGGGACCGCACTCTGGAAACACCATATATTTT.